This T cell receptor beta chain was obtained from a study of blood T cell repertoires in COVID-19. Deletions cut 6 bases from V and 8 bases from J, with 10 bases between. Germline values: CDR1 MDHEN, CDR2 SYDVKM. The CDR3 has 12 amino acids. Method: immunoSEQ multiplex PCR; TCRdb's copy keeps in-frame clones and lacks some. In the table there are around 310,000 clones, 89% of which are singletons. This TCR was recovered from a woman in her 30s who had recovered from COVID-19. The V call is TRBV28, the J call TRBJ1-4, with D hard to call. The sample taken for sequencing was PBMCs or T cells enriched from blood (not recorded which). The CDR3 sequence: CASSPGSEKLFF. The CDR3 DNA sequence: TGTGCCAGCAGCCCGGGGTCAGAAAAACTGTTTTTT.